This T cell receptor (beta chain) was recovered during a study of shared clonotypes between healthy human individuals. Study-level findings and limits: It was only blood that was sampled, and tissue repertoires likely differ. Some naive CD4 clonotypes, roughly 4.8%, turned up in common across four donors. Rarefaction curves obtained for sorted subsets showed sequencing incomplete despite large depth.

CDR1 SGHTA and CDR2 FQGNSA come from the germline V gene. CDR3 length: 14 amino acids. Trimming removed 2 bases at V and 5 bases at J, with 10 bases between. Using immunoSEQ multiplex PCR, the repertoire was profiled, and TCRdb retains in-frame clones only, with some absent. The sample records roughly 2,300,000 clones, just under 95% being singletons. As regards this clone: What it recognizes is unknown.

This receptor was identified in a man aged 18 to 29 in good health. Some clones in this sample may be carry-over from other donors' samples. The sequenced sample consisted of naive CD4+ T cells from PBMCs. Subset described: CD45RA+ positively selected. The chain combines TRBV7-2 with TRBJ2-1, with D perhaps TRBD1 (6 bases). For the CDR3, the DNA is TGTGCCAGCAGCTTAATAGGGGGAGACAATGAGCAGTTCTTC. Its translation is CASSLIGGDNEQFF. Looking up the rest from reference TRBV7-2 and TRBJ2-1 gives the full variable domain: GAGVSQSPSNKVTEKGKDVELRCDPISGHTALYWYRQSLGQGLEFLIYFQGNSAPDKSGLPSDRFSAERTGGSVSTLTIQRTQQEDSAVYLCASSLIGGDNEQFFGPGTRLTVL.